This T cell receptor (beta chain) was identified during a study of blood T cell repertoires in COVID-19. Study-wide background: Samples came from the United States, Italy and Spain, spanning acute and convalescent COVID-19. PBMCs, B-cell-depleted T cells, or T cells were the source of the cDNA or gDNA that made up the material.

Between the trimmed V and J ends, which lost 0 bases and 1 base, there was a span of 11 bases. Per germline, CDR1 SGHKS and CDR2 YYEKEE (reference sequence). The CDR3 is 15 residues long. Authors' processing steps: The assay estimated nucleated cells by amplifying reference gene primers. Measured with immunoSEQ multiplex PCR; TCRdb has only the in-frame clones, and not every one. Clone size and V and J calls were adopted from that table, with D and trimming inferred from the DNA. The table has roughly 120,000 clones, less than 90% seen once. The chain employs TRBV5-5 and TRBJ2-7; perhaps TRBD1 as D (6 bases). The clonotype was recovered from a man aged 65-85 years with acute or convalescent COVID-19. The source material was peripheral blood. The CDR3 protein is CASSLGQGISYEQYF. The CDR3 nucleotides are TGTGCCAGCAGCTTGGGGCAGGGGATTTCCTACGAGCAGTACTTC. Using reference TRBV5-5 and TRBJ2-7 for the parts outside the CDR3, the full variable domain is DAGVTQSPTHLIKTRGQQVTLRCSPISGHKSVSWYQQVLGQGPQFIFQYYEKEERGRGNFPDRFSARQFPNYSSELNVNALLLGDSALYLCASSLGQGISYEQYFGPGTRLTVT.